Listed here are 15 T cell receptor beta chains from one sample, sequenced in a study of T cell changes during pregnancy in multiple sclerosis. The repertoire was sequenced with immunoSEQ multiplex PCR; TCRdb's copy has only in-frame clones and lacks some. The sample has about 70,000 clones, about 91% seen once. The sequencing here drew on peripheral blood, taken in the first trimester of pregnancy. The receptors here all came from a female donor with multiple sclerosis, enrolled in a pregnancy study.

CDR3 coding DNA: TGTGCCAGCAGCGGGGGACTAGCGCGTCCTCCGGAGCTGTTTTTT. It yields the protein CASSGGLARPPELFF. This rearrangement joins TRBV11-3 to TRBJ2-2; TRBD2 agrees at 10 bases. This CDR3 is built from 15 residues. J gave up 10 bases and V 5 bases, and 10 bases lay outside the gene matches. Germline CDR1 and CDR2: SGHNT and YENEEA. The full variable domain, its missing parts supplied by reference TRBV11-3 and TRBJ2-2, is EAGVVQSPRYKIIEKKQPVAFWCNPISGHNTLYWYLQNLGQGPELLIRYENEEAVDDSQLPKDRFSAERLKGVDSTLKIQPAELGDSAVYLCASSGGLARPPELFFGEGSRLTVL.

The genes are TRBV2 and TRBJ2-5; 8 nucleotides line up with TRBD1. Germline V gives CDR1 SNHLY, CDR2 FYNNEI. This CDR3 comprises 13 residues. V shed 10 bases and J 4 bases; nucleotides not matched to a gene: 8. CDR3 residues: CAMTGDYVETQYF. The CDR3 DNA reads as TGTGCCATGACAGGGGATTATGTAGAGACCCAGTACTTC.

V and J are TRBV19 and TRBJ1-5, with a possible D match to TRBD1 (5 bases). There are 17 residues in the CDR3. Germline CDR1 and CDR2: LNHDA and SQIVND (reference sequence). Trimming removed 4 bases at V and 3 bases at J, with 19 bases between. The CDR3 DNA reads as TGTGCCAGTAGTACCCTACGCGGGAACAGGATCAATCAGCCCCAGCATTTT. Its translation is CASSTLRGNRINQPQHF.

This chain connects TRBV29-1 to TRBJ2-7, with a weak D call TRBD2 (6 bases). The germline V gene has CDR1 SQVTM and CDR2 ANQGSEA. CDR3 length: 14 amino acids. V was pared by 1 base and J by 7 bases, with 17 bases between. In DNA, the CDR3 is TGCAGCGTTGAAGGGGACGGGAGCAGAAGTGAGCAGTACTTC. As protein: CSVEGDGSRSEQYF.

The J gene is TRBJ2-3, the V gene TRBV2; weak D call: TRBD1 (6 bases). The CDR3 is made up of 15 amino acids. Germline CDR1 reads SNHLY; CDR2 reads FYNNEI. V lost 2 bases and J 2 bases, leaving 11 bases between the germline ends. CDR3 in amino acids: CASSEQGTNTDTQYF. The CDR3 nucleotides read TGTGCCAGCAGTGAACAGGGGACCAACACAGATACGCAGTATTTT.

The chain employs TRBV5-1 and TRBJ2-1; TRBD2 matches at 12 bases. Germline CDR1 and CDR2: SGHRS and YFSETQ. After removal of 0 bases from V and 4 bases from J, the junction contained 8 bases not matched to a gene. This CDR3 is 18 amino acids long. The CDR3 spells CASSLGLSGTSGYNEQFF. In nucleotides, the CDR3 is TGCGCCAGCAGCTTGGGACTATCGGGGACTAGCGGGTACAATGAGCAGTTCTTC.

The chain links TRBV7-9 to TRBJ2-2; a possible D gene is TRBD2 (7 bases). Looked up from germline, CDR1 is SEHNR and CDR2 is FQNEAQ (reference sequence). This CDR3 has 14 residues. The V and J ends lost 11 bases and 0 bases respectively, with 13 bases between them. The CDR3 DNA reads TGTGCCGGGAGGGGGACTCCGAACACCGGGGAGCTGTTTTTT. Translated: CAGRGTPNTGELFF.

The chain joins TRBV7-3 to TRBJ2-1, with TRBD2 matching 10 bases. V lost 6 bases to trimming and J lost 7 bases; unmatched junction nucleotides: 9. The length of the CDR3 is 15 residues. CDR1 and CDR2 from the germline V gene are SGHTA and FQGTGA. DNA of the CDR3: TGTGCCAGCAGTTACGCTAGCGGGAGTTTGAATGAGCAGTTCTTC. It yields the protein CASSYASGSLNEQFF.

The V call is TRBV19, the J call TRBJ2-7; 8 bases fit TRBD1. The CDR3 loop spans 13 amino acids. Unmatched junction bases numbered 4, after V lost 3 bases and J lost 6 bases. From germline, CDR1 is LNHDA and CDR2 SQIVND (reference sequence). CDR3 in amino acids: CASSILTGAEQYF. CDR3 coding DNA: TGTGCCAGTAGTATCTTGACAGGGGCCGAGCAGTACTTC.

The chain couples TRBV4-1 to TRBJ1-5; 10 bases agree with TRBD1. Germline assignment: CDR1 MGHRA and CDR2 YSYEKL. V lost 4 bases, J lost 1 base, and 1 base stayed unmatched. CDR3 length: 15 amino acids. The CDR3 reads CASSLDRGSNQPQHF. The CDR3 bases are TGCGCCAGCAGCCTGGACAGGGGGAGCAATCAGCCCCAGCATTTT.

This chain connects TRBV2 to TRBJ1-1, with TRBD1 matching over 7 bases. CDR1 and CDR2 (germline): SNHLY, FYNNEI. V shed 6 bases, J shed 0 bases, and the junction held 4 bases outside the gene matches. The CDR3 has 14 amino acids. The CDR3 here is CASSYRGLNTEAFF. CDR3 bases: TGTGCCAGCAGCTACAGGGGTTTGAACACTGAAGCTTTCTTT.

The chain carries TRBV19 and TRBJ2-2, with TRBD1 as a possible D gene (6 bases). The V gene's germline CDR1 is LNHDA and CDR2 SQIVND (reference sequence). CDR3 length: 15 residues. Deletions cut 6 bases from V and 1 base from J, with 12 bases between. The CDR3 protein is CASRYRGGNTGELFF. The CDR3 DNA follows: TGTGCCAGTAGGTATCGAGGGGGGAACACCGGGGAGCTGTTTTTT.

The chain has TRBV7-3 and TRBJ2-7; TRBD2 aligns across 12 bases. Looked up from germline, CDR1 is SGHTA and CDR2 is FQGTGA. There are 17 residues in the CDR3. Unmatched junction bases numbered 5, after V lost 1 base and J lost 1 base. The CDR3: CASSLMPGTSGSYEQYF. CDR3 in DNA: TGTGCCAGCAGCTTAATGCCCGGGACTAGCGGGTCCTACGAGCAGTACTTC.

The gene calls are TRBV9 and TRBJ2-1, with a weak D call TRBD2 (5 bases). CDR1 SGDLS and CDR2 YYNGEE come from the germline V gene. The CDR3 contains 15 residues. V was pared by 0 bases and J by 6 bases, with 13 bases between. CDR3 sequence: CASSVEAVPSNEQFF. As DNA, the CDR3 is TGTGCCAGCAGCGTAGAAGCGGTCCCTTCCAATGAGCAGTTCTTC.

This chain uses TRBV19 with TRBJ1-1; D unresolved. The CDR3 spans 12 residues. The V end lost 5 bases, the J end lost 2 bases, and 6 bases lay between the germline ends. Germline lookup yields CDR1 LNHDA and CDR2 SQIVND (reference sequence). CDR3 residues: CASSPTNTEAFF. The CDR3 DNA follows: TGTGCCAGTAGTCCGACTAACACTGAAGCTTTCTTT.